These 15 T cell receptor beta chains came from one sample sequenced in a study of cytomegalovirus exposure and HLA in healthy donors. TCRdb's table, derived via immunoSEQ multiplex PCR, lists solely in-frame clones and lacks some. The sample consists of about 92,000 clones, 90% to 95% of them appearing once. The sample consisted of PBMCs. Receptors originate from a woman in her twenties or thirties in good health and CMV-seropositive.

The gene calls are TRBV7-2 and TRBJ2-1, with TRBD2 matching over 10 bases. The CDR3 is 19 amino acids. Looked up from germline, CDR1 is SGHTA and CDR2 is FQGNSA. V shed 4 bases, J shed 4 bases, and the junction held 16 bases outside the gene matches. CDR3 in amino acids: CASSSAPHSTSGLYNEQFF. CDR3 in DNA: TGTGCCAGCAGCTCAGCTCCTCACTCGACTAGCGGGTTATACAATGAGCAGTTCTTC. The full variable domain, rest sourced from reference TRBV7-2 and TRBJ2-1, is GAGVSQSPSNKVTEKGKDVELRCDPISGHTALYWYRQSLGQGLEFLIYFQGNSAPDKSGLPSDRFSAERTGGSVSTLTIQRTQQEDSAVYLCASSSAPHSTSGLYNEQFFGPGTRLTVL.

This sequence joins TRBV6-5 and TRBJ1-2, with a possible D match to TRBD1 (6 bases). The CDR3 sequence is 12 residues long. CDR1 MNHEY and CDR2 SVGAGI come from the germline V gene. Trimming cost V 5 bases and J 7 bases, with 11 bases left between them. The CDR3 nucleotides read TGTGCCAGCAGTCAAACCAGGGGTGGCTACACCTTC. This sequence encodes CASSQTRGGYTF.

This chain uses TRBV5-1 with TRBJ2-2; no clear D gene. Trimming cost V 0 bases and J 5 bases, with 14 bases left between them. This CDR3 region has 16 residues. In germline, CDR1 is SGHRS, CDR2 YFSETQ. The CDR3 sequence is CASSLETLAQTGELFF. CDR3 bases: TGCGCCAGCAGCTTGGAGACTCTGGCCCAGACCGGGGAGCTGTTTTTT. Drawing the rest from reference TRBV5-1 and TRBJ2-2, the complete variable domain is KAGVTQTPRYLIKTRGQQVTLSCSPISGHRSVSWYQQTPGQGLQFLFEYFSETQRNKGNFPGRFSGRQFSNSRSEMNVSTLELGDSALYLCASSLETLAQTGELFFGEGSRLTVL.

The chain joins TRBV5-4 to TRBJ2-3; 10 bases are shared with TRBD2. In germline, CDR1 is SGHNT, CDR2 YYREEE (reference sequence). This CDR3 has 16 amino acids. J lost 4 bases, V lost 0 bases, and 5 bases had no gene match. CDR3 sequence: CASSLGLAGDPDTQYF. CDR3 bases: TGTGCCAGCAGCTTGGGGCTAGCGGGAGACCCAGATACGCAGTATTTT.

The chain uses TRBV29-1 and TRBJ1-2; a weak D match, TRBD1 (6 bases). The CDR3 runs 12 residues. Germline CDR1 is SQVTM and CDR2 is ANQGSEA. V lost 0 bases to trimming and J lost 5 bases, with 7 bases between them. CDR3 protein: CSVEDQGYGYTF. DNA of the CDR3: TGCAGCGTTGAAGATCAGGGGTATGGCTACACCTTC.

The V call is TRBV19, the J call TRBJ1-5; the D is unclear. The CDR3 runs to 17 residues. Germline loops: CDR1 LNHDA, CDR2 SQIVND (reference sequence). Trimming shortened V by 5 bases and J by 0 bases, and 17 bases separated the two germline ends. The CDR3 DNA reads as TGTGCCAGTAGTCTCCCCTCCGGGTTGGGTAGCAATCAGCCCCAGCATTTT. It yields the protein CASSLPSGLGSNQPQHF.

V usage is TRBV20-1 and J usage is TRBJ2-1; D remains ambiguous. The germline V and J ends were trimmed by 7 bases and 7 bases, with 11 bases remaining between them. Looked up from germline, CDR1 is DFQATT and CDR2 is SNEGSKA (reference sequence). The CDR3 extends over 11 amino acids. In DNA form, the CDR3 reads TGCAGTGGGGCAGTCCAGAATGAGCAGTTCTTC. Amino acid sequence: CSGAVQNEQFF.

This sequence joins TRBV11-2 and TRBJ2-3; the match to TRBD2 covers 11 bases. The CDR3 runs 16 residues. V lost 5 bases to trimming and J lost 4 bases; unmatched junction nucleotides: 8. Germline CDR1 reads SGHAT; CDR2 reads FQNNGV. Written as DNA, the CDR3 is TGTGCCAGCAGCGACTGGACTAGCGGGTTCGCAGATACGCAGTATTTT. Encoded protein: CASSDWTSGFADTQYF.

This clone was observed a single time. CDR3 loop: CASSPDSGSSGELFF. As DNA, the CDR3 is TGTGCCAGCTCACCAGATAGCGGGAGTTCCGGGGAGCTGTTTTTT. The genes are TRBV18 and TRBJ2-2, with 9 bases lining up with TRBD2. With V trimmed by 2 bases and J by 6 bases, 4 bases remained unmatched. CDR1 KGHSH and CDR2 LQKENI come from the germline V gene. There are 15 residues in the CDR3.

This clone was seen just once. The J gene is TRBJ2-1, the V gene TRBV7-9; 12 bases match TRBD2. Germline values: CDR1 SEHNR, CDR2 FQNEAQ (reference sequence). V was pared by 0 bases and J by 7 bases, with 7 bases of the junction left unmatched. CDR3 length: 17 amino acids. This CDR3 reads CASSLALILAGGNEQFF. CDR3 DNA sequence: TGTGCCAGCAGCTTAGCGCTAATTCTAGCGGGAGGGAATGAGCAGTTCTTC.

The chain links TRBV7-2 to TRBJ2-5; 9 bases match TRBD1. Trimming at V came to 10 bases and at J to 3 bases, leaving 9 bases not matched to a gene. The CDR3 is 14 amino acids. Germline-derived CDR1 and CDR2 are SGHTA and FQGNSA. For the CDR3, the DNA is TGTGCCACCCTCCAGACAGGGGGGGAAGAGACCCAGTACTTC. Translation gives CATLQTGGEETQYF. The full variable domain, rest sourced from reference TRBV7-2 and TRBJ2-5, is GAGVSQSPSNKVTEKGKDVELRCDPISGHTALYWYRQSLGQGLEFLIYFQGNSAPDKSGLPSDRFSAERTGGSVSTLTIQRTQQEDSAVYLCATLQTGGEETQYFGPGTRLLVL.

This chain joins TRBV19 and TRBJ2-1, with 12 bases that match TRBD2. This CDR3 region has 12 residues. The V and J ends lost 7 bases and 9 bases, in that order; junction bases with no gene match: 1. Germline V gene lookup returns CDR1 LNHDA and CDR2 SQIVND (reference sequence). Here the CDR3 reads CASMGLAGEQFF. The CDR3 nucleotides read TGTGCCAGTATGGGACTAGCGGGTGAGCAGTTCTTC.

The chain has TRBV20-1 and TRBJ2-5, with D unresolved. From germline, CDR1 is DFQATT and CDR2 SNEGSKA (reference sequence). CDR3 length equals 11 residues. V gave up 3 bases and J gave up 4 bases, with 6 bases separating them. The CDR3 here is CSASSIETQYF. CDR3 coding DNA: TGCAGTGCTAGCTCTATAGAGACCCAGTACTTC.

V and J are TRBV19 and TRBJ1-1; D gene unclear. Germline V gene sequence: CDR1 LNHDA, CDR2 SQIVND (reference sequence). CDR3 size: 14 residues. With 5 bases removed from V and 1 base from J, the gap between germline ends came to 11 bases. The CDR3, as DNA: TGTGCCAGTAGTGTAAACGACTGGAACACTGAAGCTTTCTTT. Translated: CASSVNDWNTEAFF.

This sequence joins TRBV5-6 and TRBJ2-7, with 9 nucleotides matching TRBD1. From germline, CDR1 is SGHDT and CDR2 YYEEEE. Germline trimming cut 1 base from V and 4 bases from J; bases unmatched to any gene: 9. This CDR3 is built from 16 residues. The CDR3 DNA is TGTGCCAGCAGCTTGTATTGGGGGGACAGGGAATACGAGCAGTACTTC. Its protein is CASSLYWGDREYEQYF. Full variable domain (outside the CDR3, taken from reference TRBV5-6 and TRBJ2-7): DAGVTQSPTHLIKTRGQQVTLRCSPKSGHDTVSWYQQALGQGPQFIFQYYEEEERQRGNFPDRFSGHQFPNYSSELNVNALLLGDSALYLCASSLYWGDREYEQYFGPGTRLTVT.